The rows below give T cell receptor beta chains drawn from one sample of a study of blood T cells in healthy people across ages. A single record per CDR3 protein comes from TCRdb applying MiXCR to the 5' RACE reads. The data contain approximately 940,000 distinct CDR3 sequences, 45% to 50% of them singletons. The sample comprised blood. The source is a man aged 30 to 39 in good health. Both conserved end residues are part of each CDR3. The D gene is left open where the match is weak. Clone size appears in some rows only: once, few, many, or a class for an expanded clone.

clone_size j_call v_call d_call cdr3_nt cdr3_aa
few TRBJ1-5 TRBV2 . TGTGCCAGCAGTGAGCGCGGACTCAATCAGCCCCAGCATTTT CASSERGLNQPQHF
. TRBJ2-3 TRBV20-1 TRBD2 TGCAGTGCTCTAACCGCGGGGGACACAGATACGCAGTATTTT CSALTAGDTDTQYF
few TRBJ1-1 TRBV10-3 . TGTGCCATCAGGGGGGCAGGCGAGAACACTGAAGCTTTCTTT CAIRGAGENTEAFF
. TRBJ1-1 TRBV7-9 . TGTGCCAGCAGCAAAGGGGACATGGCAGGAGGCACTGAAGCTTTCTTT CASSKGDMAGGTEAFF
. TRBJ2-7 TRBV27 TRBD1 TGTGCCAGGGGACAGGTTCCCTCCTACGAGCAGTACTTC CARGQVPSYEQYF
few TRBJ2-5 TRBV7-2 . TGTGCCAGCAGCTCCCTCACCCTCCTCTCGGAGACCCAGTACTTC CASSSLTLLSETQYF
. TRBJ1-2 TRBV14 . TGTGCCAGCAGCCAAAATACCTACTATGGCTACACCTTC CASSQNTYYGYTF
. TRBJ1-2 TRBV6-2/TRBV6-3 . TGTGCCAGCAGTTATGAGAGTTATGGCTACACCTTC CASSYESYGYTF
. TRBJ2-7 TRBV20-1 . TGCAGTGCTGACAAGGCCGGGTTCTACGAGCAGTACTTC CSADKAGFYEQYF
many TRBJ2-4 TRBV7-2 . TGTGCCAGCAGCCTGGGGTCCGCACGACGGGACATTCAGTACTTC CASSLGSARRDIQYF
. TRBJ2-7 TRBV6-2/TRBV6-3 . TGTGCCAGCAGTCGGGGAGGACAGCGTAGCTCCTACGAGCAGTACTTC CASSRGGQRSSYEQYF
. TRBJ2-3 TRBV20-1 . TGCAGTGCCCCGGGGGCAGGCAACACAGATACGCAGTATTTT CSAPGAGNTDTQYF
. TRBJ2-5 TRBV27 . TGTGCCAGCAGTTCCCTGGGCGCAGGGGACGAGACCCAGTACTTC CASSSLGAGDETQYF
. TRBJ1-1 TRBV4-1 TRBD1 TGCGCCAGCAGCGTTACAGGGGGGTTGAACACTGAAGCTTTCTTT CASSVTGGLNTEAFF